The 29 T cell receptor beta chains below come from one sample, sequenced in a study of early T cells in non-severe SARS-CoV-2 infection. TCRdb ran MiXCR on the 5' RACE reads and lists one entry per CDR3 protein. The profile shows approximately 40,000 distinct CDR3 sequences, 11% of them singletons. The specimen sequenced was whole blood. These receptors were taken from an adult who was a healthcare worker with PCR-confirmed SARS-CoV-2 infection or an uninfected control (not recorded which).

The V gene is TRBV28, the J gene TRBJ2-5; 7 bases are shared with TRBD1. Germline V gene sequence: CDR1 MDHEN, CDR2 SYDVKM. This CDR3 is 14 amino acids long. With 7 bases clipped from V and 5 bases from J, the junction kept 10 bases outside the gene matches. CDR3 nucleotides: TGTGCCAGCAACCCGGACAGGCTTGCGGAGACCCAGTACTTC. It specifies CASNPDRLAETQYF.

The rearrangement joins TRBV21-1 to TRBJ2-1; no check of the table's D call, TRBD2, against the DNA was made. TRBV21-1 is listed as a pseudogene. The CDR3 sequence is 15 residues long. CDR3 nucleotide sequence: TGTGCCAGCAGCAAAGTACTAGCGGTAAACAATGAGCAGTTCTTC. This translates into CASSKVLAVNNEQFF.

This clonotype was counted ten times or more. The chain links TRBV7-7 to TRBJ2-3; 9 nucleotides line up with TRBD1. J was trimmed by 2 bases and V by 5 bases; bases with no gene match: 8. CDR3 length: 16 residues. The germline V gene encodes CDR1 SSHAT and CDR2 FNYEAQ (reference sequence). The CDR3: CASSPETGGTTDTQYF. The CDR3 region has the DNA TGTGCCAGCAGCCCCGAAACAGGGGGCACCACAGATACGCAGTATTTT.

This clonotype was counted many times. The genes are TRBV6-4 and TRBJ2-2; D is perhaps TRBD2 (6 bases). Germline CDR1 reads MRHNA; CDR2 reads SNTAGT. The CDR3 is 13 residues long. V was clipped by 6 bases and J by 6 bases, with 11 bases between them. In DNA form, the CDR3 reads TGTGCCAGCAGCCGGGACTGGGCCGGGGAGCTGTTTTTT. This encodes CASSRDWAGELFF.

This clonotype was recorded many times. The CDR3: CASSYSEGYVSYEQYF. In nucleotides, the CDR3 is TGTGCCAGCAGTTACTCGGAGGGCTATGTCTCCTACGAGCAGTACTTC. The rearrangement links TRBV6-5 to TRBJ2-7; D perhaps matches TRBD2 (6 bases). CDR1 is MNHEY and CDR2 is SVGAGI in the germline V gene. With 0 bases removed from V and 0 bases from J, the gap between germline ends came to 12 bases. This CDR3 has 16 amino acids.

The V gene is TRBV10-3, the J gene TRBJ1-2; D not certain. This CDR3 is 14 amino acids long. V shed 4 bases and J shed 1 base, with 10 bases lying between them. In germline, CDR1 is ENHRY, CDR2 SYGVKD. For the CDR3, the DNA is TGTGCCATCAGTGGCGGCAGTATTAACTATGGCTACACCTTC. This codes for CAISGGSINYGYTF.

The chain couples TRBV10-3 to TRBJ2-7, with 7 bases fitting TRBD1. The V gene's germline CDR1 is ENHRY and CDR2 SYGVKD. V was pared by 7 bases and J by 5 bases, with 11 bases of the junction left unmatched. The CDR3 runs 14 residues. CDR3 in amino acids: CAITWDSKGHEQYF. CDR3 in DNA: TGTGCCATCACCTGGGACAGCAAAGGGCACGAGCAGTACTTC.

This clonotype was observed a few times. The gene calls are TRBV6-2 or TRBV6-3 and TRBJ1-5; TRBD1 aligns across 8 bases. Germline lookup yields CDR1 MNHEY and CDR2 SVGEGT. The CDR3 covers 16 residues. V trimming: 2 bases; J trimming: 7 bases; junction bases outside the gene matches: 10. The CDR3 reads CASSYTPATGVQPQHF. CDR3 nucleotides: TGTGCCAGCAGTTACACCCCCGCGACAGGGGTGCAGCCCCAGCATTTT.

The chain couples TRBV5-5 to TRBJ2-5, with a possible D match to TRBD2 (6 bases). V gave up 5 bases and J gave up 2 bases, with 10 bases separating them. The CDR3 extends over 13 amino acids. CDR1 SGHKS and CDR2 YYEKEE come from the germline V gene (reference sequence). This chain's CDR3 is CASRFGGQETQYF. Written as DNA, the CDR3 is TGTGCCAGCAGGTTTGGGGGGCAAGAGACCCAGTACTTC.

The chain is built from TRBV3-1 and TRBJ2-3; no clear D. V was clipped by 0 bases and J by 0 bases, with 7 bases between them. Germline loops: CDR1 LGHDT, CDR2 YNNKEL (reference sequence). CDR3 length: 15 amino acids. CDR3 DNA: TGTGCCAGCAGCCAAGAGCGGCTAAGCACAGATACGCAGTATTTT. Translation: CASSQERLSTDTQYF.

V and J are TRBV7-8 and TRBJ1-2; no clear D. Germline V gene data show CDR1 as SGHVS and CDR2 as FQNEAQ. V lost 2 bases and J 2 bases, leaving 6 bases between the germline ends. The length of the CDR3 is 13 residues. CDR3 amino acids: CASSLLSNYGYTF. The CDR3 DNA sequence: TGTGCCAGCAGCTTACTCTCAAACTATGGCTACACCTTC.

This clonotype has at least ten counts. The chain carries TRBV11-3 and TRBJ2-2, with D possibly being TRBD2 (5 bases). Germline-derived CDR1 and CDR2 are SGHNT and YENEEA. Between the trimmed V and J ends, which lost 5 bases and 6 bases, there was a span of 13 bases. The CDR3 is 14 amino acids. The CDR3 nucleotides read TGTGCCAGCAGCCTTACTACCGGGGCCGGGGAGCTGTTTTTT. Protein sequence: CASSLTTGAGELFF.

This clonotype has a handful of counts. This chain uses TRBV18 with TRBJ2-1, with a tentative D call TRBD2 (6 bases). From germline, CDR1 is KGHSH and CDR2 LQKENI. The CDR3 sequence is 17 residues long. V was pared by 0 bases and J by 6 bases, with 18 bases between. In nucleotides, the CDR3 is TGTGCCAGCTCACCACCGTCGGGGGACGGGCGGGGCAATGAGCAGTTCTTC. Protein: CASSPPSGDGRGNEQFF.

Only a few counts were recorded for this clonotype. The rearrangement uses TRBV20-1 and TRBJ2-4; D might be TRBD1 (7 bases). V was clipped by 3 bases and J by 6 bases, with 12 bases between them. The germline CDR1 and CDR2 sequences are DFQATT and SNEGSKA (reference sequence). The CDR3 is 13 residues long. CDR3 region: CSASIQGGNIQYF. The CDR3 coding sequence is TGCAGTGCTAGTATCCAGGGGGGAAACATTCAGTACTTC.

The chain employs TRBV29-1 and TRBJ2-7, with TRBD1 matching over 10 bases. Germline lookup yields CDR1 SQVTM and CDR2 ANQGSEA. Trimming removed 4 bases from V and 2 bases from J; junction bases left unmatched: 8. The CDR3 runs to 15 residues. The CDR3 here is CSVGPSGTGAYEQYF. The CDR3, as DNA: TGCAGCGTTGGCCCCTCCGGGACAGGGGCCTACGAGCAGTACTTC.

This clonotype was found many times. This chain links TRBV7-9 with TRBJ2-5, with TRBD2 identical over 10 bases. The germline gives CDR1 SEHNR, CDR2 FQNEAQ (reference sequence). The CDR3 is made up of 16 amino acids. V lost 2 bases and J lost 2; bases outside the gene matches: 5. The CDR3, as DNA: TGTGCCAGCAGCTTAATGTCAGCGGGGGGGCAAGAGACCCAGTACTTC. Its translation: CASSLMSAGGQETQYF.

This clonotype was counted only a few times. Here the CDR3 reads CASSPGLGQGIYGYTF. The CDR3 DNA sequence: TGTGCCAGCAGCCCTGGCCTAGGACAGGGGATCTATGGCTACACCTTC. The rearrangement uses TRBV7-9 and TRBJ1-2; 9 bases line up with TRBD1. Germline V gene lookup returns CDR1 SEHNR and CDR2 FQNEAQ (reference sequence). The CDR3 covers 16 residues. Trimming cost V 5 bases and J 4 bases; bases outside gene matches: 11.

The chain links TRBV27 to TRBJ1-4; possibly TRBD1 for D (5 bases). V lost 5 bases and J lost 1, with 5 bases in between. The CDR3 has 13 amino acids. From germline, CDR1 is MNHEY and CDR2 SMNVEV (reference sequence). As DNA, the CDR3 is TGTGCCAGCAGTAGGGGAACTAATGAAAAACTGTTTTTT. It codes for CASSRGTNEKLFF.

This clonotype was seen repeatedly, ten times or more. The CDR3 sequence: CASSQGQGAALYQPQHF. CDR3 sequence (DNA): TGTGCCAGCAGCCAAGGGCAGGGGGCAGCGCTATATCAGCCCCAGCATTTT. The V call is TRBV3-1, the J call TRBJ1-5; 8 nucleotides line up with TRBD1. Trimming took 1 base from V and 5 from J; bases not matched to a gene: 10. The CDR3 is 17 residues long. Germline assignment: CDR1 LGHDT and CDR2 YNNKEL (reference sequence).

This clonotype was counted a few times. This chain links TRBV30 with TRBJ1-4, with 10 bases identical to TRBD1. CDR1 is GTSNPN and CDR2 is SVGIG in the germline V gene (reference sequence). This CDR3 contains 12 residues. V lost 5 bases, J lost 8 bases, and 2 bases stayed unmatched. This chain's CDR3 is CAWGTGVEKLFF. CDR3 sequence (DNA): TGTGCCTGGGGGACAGGGGTAGAAAAACTGTTTTTT.

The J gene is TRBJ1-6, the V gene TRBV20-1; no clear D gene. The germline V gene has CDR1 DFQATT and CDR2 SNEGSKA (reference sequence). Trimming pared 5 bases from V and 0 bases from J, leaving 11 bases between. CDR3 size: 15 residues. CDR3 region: CSAPAQTSYNSPLHF. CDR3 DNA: TGCAGTGCTCCGGCACAGACCTCCTATAATTCACCCCTCCACTTT.

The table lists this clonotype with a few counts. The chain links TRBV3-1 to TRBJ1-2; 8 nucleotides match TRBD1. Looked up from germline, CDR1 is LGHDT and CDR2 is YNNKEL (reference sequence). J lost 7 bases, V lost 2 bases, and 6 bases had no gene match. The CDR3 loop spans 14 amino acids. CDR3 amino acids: CASSQLSDRAGYTF. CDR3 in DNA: TGTGCCAGCAGCCAACTCTCGGACAGGGCTGGCTACACCTTC. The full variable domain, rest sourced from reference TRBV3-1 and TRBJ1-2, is DTAVSQTPKYLVTQMGNDKSIKCEQNLGHDTMYWYKQDSKKFLKIMFSYNNKELIINETVPNRFSPKSPDKAHLNLHINSLELGDSAVYFCASSQLSDRAGYTFGSGTRLTVV.

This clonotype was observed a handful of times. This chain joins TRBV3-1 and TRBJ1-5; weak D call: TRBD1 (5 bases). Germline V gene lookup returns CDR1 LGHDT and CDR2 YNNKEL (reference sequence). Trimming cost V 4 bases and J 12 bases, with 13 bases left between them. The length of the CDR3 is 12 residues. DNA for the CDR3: TGTGCCAGCAGCCCCCGAGGAGGACACCAGCATTTT. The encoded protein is CASSPRGGHQHF.

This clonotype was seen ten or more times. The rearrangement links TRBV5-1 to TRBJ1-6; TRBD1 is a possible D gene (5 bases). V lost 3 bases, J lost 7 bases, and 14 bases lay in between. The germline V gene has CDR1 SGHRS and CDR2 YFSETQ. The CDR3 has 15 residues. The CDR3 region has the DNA TGCGCCAGCAGCTGGGGCCCCGGGCGGAATTCACCCCTCCACTTT. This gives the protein CASSWGPGRNSPLHF.

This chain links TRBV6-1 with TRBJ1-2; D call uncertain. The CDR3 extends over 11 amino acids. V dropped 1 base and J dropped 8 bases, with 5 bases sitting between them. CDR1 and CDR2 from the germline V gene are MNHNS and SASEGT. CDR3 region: CASSEEAGYTF. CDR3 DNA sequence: TGTGCCAGCAGTGAAGAGGCAGGCTACACCTTC.

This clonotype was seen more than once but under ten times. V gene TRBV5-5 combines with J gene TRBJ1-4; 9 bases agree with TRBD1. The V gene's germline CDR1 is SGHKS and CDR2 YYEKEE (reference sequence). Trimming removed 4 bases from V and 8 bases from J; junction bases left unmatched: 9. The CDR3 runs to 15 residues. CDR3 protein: CASSPTGGAREKLFF. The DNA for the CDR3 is TGTGCCAGCAGCCCAACAGGGGGCGCGAGGGAAAAACTGTTTTTT.

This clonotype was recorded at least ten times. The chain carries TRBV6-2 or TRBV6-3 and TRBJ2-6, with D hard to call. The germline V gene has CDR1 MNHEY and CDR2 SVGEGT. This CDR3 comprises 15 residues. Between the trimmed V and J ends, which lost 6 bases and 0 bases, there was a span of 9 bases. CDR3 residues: CASRLQTSGANVLTF. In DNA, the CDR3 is TGTGCCAGCAGACTCCAGACCTCTGGGGCCAACGTCCTGACTTTC.

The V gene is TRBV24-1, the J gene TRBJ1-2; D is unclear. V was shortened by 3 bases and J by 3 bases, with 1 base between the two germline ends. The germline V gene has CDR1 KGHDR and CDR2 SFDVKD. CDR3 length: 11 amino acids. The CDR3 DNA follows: TGTGCCACCAGTGATGACTATGGCTACACCTTC. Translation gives CATSDDYGYTF.

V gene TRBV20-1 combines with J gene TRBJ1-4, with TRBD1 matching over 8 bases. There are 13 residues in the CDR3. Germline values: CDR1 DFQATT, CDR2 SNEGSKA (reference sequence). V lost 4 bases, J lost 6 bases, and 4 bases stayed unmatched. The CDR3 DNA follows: TGCAGTGCTACAGGGGGCCTAGATGAAAAACTGTTTTTT. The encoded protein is CSATGGLDEKLFF.